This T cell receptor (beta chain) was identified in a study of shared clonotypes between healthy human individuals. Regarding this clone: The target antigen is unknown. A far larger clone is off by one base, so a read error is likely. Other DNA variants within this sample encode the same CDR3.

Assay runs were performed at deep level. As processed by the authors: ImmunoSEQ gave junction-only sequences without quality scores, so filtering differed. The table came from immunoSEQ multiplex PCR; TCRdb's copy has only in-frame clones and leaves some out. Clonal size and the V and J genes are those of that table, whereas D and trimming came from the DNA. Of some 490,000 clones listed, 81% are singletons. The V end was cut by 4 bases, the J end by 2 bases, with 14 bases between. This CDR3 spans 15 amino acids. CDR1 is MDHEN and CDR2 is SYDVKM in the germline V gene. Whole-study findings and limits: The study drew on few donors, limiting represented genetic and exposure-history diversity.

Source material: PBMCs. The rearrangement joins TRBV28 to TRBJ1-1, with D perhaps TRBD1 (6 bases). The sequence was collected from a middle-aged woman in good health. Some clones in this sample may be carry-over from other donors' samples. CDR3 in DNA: TGTGCCAGCAGTTCCCTGACAGGTGACAACACTGAAGCTTTCTTT. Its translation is CASSSLTGDNTEAFF.